This TCR beta chain was captured by sequencing in a study of blood T cell repertoires in COVID-19. As for the study in general: Material from acute and convalescent COVID-19 was sourced from the United States, Italy and Spain. Nucleic acid was either cDNA or gDNA, and it came from T cells, B-cell-depleted T cells, or PBMCs.

This CDR3 contains 13 residues. V was trimmed by 0 bases and J by 7 bases, leaving 7 bases between them. Germline V lookup: CDR1 MNHNS, CDR2 SASEGT. Authors' data handling: Amplifying reference gene primers gave estimates of nucleated cell counts. Profiling relied on immunoSEQ multiplex PCR, and the TCRdb table lists in-frame clones only, not all of them. V and J calls and clone size are as listed in that table; D and trimming were resolved from the DNA. The data contain about 240,000 clones, about four fifths of them singletons. Sequencing used peripheral blood. The chain employs TRBV6-1 and TRBJ1-5, with a tentative D call TRBD1 (5 bases). This TCR came from a man aged 30 to 39 who had recovered from COVID-19. The CDR3 nucleotides read TGTGCCAGCAGTGAAGCCCGGGGGCAGCCCCAGCATTTT. This codes for CASSEARGQPQHF.